The present T cell receptor (beta chain) was sequenced within a study of blood T cell repertoires in COVID-19. Study-level background: From the United States, Italy and Spain came samples of acute and convalescent COVID-19. From T cells, B-cell-depleted T cells, or PBMCs came the material, which was cDNA or gDNA.

This clone was counted only a few times. How the authors handled the data: Estimates of nucleated cell counts were drawn from the amplification of reference gene primers. The table came from immunoSEQ multiplex PCR; TCRdb's copy has only in-frame clones and leaves some out. The DNA gave D and trimming, while V, J and clone size come from that table. The table has around 97,000 clones, nearly 90% seen once. This clonotype was sampled from a man in his fifties in a cohort sampled during active COVID-19. Sample: peripheral blood.

The CDR3 spells CASKAGLAGGQETQYF. The CDR3 DNA sequence: TGTGCCAGCAAGGCTGGACTAGCGGGGGGCCAAGAGACCCAGTACTTC. The chain is built from TRBV2 and TRBJ2-5, with TRBD2 matching over 14 bases. The CDR3 consists of 16 residues. J lost 1 base, V lost 7 bases, and 5 bases had no gene match. CDR1 is SNHLY, CDR2 FYNNEI, per germline. Full variable domain (missing parts from reference TRBV2 and TRBJ2-5): EPEVTQTPSHQVTQMGQEVILRCVPISNHLYFYWYRQILGQKVEFLVSFYNNEISEKSEIFDDQFSVERPDGSNFTLKIRSTKLEDSAMYFCASKAGLAGGQETQYFGPGTRLLVL.